This record looks at one TCR beta chain sequence and its context. As yet, its antigen is unknown. Donors were Caucasian adults residing in Nashville, Tennessee, USA. Assay runs were performed at deep level. Replicate PCRs for sorted subsets used 200 ng DNA; this equaled about 30,000 T cell genomes. The repertoire was sequenced with immunoSEQ multiplex PCR; TCRdb's copy has only in-frame clones and lacks some. The sample has over a million clones, around 74% seen once; the top ten hold roughly 1.4%. The sample originates from a study of shared clonotypes between healthy human individuals. Study-level findings and limits: Across several donors, naive CD4 shared roughly 5%, naive CD8 around 3.5%, memory CD4 less than 2.5%, memory CD8 0.4% to 0.5%.

The sequencing sample was made of memory CD4+ T cells sorted from blood. Documented subset: CD45RA-negative fraction. The source of this sequence is a man aged 18 to 35 in good health.

CDR3 in amino acids: CASSSGAAGETQYF. CDR3 nucleotides: TGTGCCAGCAGCTCAGGGGCAGCGGGAGAGACCCAGTACTTC. The rearrangement uses TRBV7-8 and TRBJ2-5; tentatively, D is TRBD1 or TRBD2 (6 bases each). Trimming pared 4 bases from V and 4 bases from J, leaving 13 bases between. The germline gives CDR1 SGHVS, CDR2 FQNEAQ. The CDR3 is 14 residues long.